This T cell receptor (beta chain) was observed in a study of blood T cell repertoires in COVID-19. Looking at the study overall: Acute and convalescent COVID-19 specimens originated in the United States, Italy and Spain. Nucleic acid was either cDNA or gDNA, and it came from T cells, B-cell-depleted T cells, or PBMCs.

All enrollees were about 18 to 89 years old and from around 25 US areas. The recovered donors of Cohort 3 showed two negative PCRs, clearance, or symptom resolution. Measured with immunoSEQ multiplex PCR; TCRdb has only the in-frame clones, and not every one. The table has 200,000 to 300,000 clones, roughly 91% seen once. Germline CDR1 reads LNHDA; CDR2 reads SQIVND (reference sequence). V trimming: 6 bases; J trimming: 7 bases; junction bases outside the gene matches: 6. CDR3 length equals 14 residues. The genes are TRBV19 and TRBJ2-1, with TRBD1 matching 10 bases. The clonotype originates from a woman aged 25 to 39 who had recovered from COVID-19. The sample comprised PBMCs or T cells enriched from blood (not recorded which). CDR3 in DNA: TGTGCCAGTAGGCCGGGACAGGGGATTAATGAGCAGTTCTTC. Protein: CASRPGQGINEQFF.